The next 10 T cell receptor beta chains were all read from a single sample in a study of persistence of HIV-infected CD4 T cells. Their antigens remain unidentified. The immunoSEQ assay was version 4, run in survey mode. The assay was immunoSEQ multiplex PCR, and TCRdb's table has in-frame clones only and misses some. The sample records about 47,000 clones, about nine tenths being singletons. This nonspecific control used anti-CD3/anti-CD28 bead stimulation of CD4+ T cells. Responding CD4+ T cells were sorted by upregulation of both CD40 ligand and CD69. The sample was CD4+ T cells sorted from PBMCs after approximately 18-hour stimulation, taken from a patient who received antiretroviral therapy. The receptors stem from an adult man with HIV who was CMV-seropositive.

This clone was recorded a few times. CDR3 bases: TGCAGCATTCGGGAAGGAGGGGGCACTGAAGCTTTCTTT. It is translated as CSIREGGGTEAFF. The chain is built from TRBV29-1 and TRBJ1-1, with D possibly TRBD1 on 6 matching bases. V was shortened by 8 bases and J by 4 bases, with 17 bases between the two germline ends. The CDR3 runs 13 residues. Germline V gives CDR1 SQVTM, CDR2 ANQGSEA.

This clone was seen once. The CDR3 DNA sequence: TGCGCCAGCAGGGGGGTTGTTCTGAACACTGAAGCTTTCTTT. This encodes CASRGVVLNTEAFF. The chain is built from TRBV5-1 and TRBJ1-1; weak D call: TRBD1 (5 bases). Trimming took 5 bases from V and 0 from J, leaving 11 bases between them. CDR1 SGHRS and CDR2 YFSETQ come from the germline V gene. CDR3 length: 14 residues.

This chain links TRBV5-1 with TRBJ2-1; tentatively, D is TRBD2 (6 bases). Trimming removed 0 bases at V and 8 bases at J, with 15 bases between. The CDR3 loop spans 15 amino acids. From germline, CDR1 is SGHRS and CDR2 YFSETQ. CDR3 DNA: TGCGCCAGCAGCTTGGAAGGAGGGTCCGTCGATGAGCAGTTCTTC. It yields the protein CASSLEGGSVDEQFF.

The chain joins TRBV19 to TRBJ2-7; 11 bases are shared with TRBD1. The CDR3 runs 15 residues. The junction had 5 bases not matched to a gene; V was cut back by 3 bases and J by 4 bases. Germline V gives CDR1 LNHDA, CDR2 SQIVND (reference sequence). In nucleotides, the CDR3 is TGTGCCAGTAGTATCGGGACAGGGGGACCTTACGAGCAGTACTTC. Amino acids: CASSIGTGGPYEQYF.

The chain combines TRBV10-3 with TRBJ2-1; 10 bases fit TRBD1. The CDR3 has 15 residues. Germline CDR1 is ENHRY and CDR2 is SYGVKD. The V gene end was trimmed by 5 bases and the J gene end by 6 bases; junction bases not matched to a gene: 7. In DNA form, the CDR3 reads TGTGCCATCAGTACCCGACAGGGGGCGGGCAATGAGCAGTTCTTC. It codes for CAISTRQGAGNEQFF.

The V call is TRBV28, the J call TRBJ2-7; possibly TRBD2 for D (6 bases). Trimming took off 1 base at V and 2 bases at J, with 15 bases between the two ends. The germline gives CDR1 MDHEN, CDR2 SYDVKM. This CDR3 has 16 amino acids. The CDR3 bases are TGTGCCAGCAGTTTATTGGAGGCCGGGAGCCCCTACGAGCAGTACTTC. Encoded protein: CASSLLEAGSPYEQYF.

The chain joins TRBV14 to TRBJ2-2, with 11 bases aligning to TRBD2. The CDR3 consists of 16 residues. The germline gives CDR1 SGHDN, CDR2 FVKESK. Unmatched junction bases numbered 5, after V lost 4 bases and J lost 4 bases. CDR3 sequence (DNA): TGTGCCAGCAGCCCAAGACTAGCGGGGCGCACCGGGGAGCTGTTTTTT. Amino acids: CASSPRLAGRTGELFF. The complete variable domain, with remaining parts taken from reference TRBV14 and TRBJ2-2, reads EAGVTQFPSHSVIEKGQTVTLRCDPISGHDNLYWYRRVMGKEIKFLLHFVKESKQDESGMPNNRFLAERTGGTYSTLKVQPAELEDSGVYFCASSPRLAGRTGELFFGEGSRLTVL.

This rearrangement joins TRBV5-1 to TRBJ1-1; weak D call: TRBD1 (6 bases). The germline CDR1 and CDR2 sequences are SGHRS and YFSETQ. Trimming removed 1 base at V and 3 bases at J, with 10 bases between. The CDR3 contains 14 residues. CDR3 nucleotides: TGCGCCAGCAGCTTGCAGGGGTTGGACACTGAAGCTTTCTTT. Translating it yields CASSLQGLDTEAFF.

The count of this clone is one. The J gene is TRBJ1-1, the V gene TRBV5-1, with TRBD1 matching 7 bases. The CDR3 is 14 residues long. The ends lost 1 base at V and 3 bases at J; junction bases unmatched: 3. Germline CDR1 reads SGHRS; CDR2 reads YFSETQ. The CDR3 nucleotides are TGCGCCAGCAGCTTGAACAGGGGTGACACTGAAGCTTTCTTT. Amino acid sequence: CASSLNRGDTEAFF.

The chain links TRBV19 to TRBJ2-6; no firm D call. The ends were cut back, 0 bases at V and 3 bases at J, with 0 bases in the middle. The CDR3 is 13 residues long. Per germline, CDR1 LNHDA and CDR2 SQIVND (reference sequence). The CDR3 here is CASSIDGANVLTF. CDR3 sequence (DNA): TGTGCCAGTAGTATAGATGGGGCCAACGTCCTGACTTTC.